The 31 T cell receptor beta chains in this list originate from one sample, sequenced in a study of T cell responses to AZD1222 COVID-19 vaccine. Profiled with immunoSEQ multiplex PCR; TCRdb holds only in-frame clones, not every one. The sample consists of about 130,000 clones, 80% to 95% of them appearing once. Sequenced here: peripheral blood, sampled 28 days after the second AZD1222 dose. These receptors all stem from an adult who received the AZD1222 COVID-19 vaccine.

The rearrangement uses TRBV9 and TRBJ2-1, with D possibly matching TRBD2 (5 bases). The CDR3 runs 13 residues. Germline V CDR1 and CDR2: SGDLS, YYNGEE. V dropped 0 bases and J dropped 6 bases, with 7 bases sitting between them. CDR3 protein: CASSVDAGNEQFF. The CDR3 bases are TGTGCCAGCAGCGTAGACGCGGGCAATGAGCAGTTCTTC.

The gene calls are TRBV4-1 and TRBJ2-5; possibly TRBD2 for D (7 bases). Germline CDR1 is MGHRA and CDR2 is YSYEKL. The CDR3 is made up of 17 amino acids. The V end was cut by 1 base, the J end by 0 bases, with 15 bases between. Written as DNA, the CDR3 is TGCGCCAGCAGCCAAGTTTTTGCGGGGGCGAACCAAGAGACCCAGTACTTC. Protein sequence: CASSQVFAGANQETQYF.

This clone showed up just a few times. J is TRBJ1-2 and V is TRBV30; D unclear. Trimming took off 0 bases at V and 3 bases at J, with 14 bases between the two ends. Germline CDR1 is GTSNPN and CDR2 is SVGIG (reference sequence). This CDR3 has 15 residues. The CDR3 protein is CAWSVQNLKYYGYTF. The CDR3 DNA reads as TGTGCCTGGAGTGTACAGAACCTAAAGTACTATGGCTACACCTTC.

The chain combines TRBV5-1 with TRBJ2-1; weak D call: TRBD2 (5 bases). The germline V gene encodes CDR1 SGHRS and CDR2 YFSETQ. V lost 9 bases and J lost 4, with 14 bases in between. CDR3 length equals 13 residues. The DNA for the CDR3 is TGCGCCACAATCGGGATTTCTTACAATGAGCAGTTCTTC. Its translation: CATIGISYNEQFF.

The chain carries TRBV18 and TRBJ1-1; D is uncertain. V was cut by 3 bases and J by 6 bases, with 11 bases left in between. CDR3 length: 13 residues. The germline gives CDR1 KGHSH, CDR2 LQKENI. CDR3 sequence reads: CASSPTTRAEAFF. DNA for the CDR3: TGTGCCAGCTCACCGACGACACGGGCTGAAGCTTTCTTT. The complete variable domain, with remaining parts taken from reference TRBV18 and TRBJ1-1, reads NAGVMQNPRHLVRRRGQEARLRCSPMKGHSHVYWYRQLPEEGLKFMVYLQKENIIDESGMPKERFSAEFPKEGPSILRIQQVVRGDSAAYFCASSPTTRAEAFFGQGTRLTVV.

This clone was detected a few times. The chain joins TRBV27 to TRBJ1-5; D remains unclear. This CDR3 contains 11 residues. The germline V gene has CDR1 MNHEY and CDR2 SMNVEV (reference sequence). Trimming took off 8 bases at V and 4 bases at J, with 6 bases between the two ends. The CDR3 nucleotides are TGTGCCAGCGGGTATAATCAGCCCCAGCATTTT. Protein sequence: CASGYNQPQHF.

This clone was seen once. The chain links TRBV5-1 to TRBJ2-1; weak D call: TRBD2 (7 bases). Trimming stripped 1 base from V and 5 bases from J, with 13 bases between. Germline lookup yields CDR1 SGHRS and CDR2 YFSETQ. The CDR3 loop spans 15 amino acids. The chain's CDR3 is CASSLPGGNHNEQFF. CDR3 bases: TGCGCCAGCAGCTTGCCGGGGGGCAACCACAATGAGCAGTTCTTC.

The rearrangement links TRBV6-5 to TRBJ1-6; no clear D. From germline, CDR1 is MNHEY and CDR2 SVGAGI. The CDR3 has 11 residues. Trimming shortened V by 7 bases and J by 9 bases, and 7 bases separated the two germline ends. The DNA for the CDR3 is TGTGCCAGCACTTCCGGTTCACCCCTCCACTTT. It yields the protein CASTSGSPLHF.

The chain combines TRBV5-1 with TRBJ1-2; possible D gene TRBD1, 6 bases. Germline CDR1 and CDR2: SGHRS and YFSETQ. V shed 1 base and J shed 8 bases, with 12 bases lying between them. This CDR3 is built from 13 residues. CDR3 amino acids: CASSLNRVGGYTF. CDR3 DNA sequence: TGCGCCAGCAGCTTGAACAGGGTGGGCGGCTACACCTTC. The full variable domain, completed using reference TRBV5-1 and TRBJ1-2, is KAGVTQTPRYLIKTRGQQVTLSCSPISGHRSVSWYQQTPGQGLQFLFEYFSETQRNKGNFPGRFSGRQFSNSRSEMNVSTLELGDSALYLCASSLNRVGGYTFGSGTRLTVV.

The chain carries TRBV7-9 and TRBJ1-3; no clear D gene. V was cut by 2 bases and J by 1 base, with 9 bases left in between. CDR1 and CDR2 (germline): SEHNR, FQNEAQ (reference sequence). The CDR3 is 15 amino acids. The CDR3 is CASSLPVRSGNTIYF. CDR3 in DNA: TGTGCCAGCAGCTTACCCGTAAGGTCTGGAAACACCATATATTTT.

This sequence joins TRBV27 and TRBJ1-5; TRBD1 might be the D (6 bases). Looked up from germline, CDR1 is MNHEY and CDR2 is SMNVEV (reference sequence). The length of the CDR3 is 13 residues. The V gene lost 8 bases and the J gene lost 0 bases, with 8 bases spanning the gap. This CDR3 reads CASGRGSNQPQHF. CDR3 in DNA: TGTGCCAGCGGCAGGGGTAGCAATCAGCCCCAGCATTTT.

The CDR3 loop is CASRMRGTDTQYF. The CDR3, as DNA: TGTGCCAGCAGGATGCGGGGCACAGATACGCAGTATTTT. V usage is TRBV2 and J usage is TRBJ2-3; D perhaps matches TRBD2 (5 bases). The germline V gene has CDR1 SNHLY and CDR2 FYNNEI. V lost 6 bases to trimming and J lost 1 base, with 8 bases between them. The CDR3 consists of 13 residues.

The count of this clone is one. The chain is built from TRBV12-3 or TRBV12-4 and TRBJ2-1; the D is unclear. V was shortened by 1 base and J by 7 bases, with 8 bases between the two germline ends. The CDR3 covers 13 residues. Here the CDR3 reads CASSLGARNEQFF. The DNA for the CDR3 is TGTGCCAGCAGTTTAGGAGCTCGTAATGAGCAGTTCTTC.

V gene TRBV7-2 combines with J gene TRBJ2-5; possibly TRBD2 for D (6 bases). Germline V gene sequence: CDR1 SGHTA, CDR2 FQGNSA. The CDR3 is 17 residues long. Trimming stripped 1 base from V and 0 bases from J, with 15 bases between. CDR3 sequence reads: CASSLGPGGADQETQYF. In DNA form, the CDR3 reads TGTGCCAGCAGCTTAGGCCCCGGCGGGGCCGACCAAGAGACCCAGTACTTC.

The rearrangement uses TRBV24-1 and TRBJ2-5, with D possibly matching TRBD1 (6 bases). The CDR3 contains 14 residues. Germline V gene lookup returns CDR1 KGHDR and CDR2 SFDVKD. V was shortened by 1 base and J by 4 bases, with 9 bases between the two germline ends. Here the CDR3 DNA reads TGTGCCACCAGTGATTTTAGGGGGTCAGAGACCCAGTACTTC. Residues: CATSDFRGSETQYF.

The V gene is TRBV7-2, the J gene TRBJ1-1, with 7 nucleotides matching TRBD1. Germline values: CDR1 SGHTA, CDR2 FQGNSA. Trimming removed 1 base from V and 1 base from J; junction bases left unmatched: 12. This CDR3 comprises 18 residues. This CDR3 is CASSLVVISTGTNTEAFF. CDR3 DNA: TGTGCCAGCAGCTTAGTTGTAATTTCGACAGGGACGAACACTGAAGCTTTCTTT.

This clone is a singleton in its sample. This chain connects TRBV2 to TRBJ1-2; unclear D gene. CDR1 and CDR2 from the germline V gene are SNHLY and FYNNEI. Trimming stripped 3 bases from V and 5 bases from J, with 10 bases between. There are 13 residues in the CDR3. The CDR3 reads CASSDGRYYGYTF. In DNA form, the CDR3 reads TGTGCCAGCAGTGACGGCAGGTATTATGGCTACACCTTC.

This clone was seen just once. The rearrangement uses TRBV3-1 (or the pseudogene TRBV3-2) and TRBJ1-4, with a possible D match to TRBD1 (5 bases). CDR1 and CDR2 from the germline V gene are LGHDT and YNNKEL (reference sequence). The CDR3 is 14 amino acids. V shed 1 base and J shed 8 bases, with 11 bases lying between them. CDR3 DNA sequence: TGTGCCAGCAGCCAAGCATTTGGGGGGGAAAAACTGTTTTTT. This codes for CASSQAFGGEKLFF.

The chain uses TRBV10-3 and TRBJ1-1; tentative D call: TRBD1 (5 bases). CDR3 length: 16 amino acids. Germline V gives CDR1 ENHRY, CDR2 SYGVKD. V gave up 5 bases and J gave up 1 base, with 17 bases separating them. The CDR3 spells CAISSSLGVKNTEAFF. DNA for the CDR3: TGTGCCATCAGTTCCTCTTTGGGGGTTAAGAACACTGAAGCTTTCTTT.

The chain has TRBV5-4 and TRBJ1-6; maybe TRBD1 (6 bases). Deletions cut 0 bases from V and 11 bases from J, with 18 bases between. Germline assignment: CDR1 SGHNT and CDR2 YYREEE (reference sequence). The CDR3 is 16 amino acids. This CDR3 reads CASSLAPGVLGTPLHF. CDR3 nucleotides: TGTGCCAGCAGCTTGGCGCCAGGGGTTCTAGGGACACCCCTCCACTTT.

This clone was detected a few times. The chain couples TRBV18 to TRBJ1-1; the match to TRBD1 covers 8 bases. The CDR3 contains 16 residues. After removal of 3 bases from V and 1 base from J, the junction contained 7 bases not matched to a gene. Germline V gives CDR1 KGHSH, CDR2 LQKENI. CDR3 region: CASSPSPGQENTEAFF. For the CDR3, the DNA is TGTGCCAGCTCACCGTCTCCGGGACAGGAGAACACTGAAGCTTTCTTT.

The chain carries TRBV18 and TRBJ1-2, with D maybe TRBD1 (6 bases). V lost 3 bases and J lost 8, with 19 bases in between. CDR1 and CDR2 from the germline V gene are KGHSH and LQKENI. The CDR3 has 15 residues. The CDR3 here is CASSPGGGPLGGYTF. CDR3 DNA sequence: TGTGCCAGCTCACCCGGAGGGGGTCCGTTGGGAGGCTACACCTTC.

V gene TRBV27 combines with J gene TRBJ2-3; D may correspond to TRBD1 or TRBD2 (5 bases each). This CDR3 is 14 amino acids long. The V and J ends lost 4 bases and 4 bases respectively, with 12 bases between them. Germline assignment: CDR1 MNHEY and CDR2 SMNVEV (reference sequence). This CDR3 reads CASSWGSDSDTQYF. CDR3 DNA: TGTGCCAGCAGTTGGGGGTCGGACTCAGATACGCAGTATTTT.

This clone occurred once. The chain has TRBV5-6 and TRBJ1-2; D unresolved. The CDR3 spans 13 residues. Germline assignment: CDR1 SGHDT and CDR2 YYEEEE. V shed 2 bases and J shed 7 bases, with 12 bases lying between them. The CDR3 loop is CASSFVSSSGYTF. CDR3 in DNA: TGTGCCAGCAGCTTTGTATCGAGCTCTGGCTACACCTTC.

CDR3 nucleotides: TGTGCCAGCAGCGTCGGGACAGCCTCACCCCTCCACTTT. It codes for CASSVGTASPLHF. The chain is built from TRBV9 and TRBJ1-6; 7 bases align to TRBD1. The ends lost 2 bases at V and 10 bases at J; junction bases unmatched: 3. This CDR3 is 13 amino acids long. Germline V gene lookup returns CDR1 SGDLS and CDR2 YYNGEE.

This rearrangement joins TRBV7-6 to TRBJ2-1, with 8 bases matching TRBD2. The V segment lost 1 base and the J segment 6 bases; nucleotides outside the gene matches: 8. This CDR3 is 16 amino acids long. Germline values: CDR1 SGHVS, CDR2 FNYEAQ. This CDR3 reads CASSLVWTSKVNEQFF. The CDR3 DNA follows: TGTGCCAGCAGCTTAGTTTGGACTAGCAAGGTCAATGAGCAGTTCTTC.

DNA for the CDR3: TGTGCCTGGAGTTGGGGCCGGGAGCTGTTTTTT. This gives the protein CAWSWGRELFF. The V and J genes are TRBV30 and TRBJ2-2; a weak D match, TRBD1 (5 bases). This CDR3 comprises 11 residues. V was cut by 2 bases and J by 9 bases, with 7 bases left in between. CDR1 GTSNPN and CDR2 SVGIG come from the germline V gene (reference sequence).

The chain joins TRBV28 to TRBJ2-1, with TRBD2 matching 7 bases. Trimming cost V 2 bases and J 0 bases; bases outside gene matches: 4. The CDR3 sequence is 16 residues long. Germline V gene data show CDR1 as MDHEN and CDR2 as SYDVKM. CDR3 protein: CASSLVGGSSYNEQFF. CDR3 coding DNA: TGTGCCAGCAGTTTAGTCGGGGGGAGCTCCTACAATGAGCAGTTCTTC.

The chain's CDR3 is CASSLEASGELGEQFF. The DNA of the CDR3 is TGTGCCAGCAGCTTAGAGGCTAGCGGGGAGCTAGGTGAGCAGTTCTTC. The chain recombines TRBV11-2 with TRBJ2-1; 9 bases match TRBD2. The CDR3 loop spans 16 amino acids. CDR1 and CDR2 from the germline V gene are SGHAT and FQNNGV. V gave up 0 bases and J gave up 9 bases; unmatched junction bases: 9.

CDR3 protein: CAISGGRSSYEQYF. DNA of the CDR3: TGTGCCATTTCCGGGGGTAGATCCTCCTACGAGCAGTACTTC. The V call is TRBV2, the J call TRBJ2-7, with D perhaps TRBD2 (6 bases). CDR1 is SNHLY and CDR2 is FYNNEI in the germline V gene. There are 14 residues in the CDR3. With 10 bases removed from V and 0 bases from J, the gap between germline ends came to 16 bases.

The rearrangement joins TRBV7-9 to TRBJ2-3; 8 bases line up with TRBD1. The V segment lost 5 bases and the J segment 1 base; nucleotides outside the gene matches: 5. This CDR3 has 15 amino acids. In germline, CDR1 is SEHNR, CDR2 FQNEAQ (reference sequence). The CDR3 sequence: CASSRQGQGTDTQYF. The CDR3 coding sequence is TGTGCCAGCAGCCGACAGGGACAGGGCACAGATACGCAGTATTTT.